This TCR beta chain stems from a study of T-cell memory formation after mild COVID-19. Study-level background: The study found TCR clusters largely donor specific.

There are many counts of this clonotype. Its antigen is unknown. TCRdb called the 5' RACE reads again in MiXCR, with one record for every CDR3 protein. This table has over 50,000 distinct CDR3 sequences, roughly 9% appearing once. Study-wide points: CD4+ contracting clones were mainly CM and EM; CD8+ ones, EMRA.

The sequenced material came from PBMCs or a T cell subset sorted from them (not recorded which). The TCR comes from an adult woman who had mild COVID-19 (a few samples of this study predate the infection). Cell type and time point are not known.

The CDR3 is CASSQDLAGGPVTQYF. The CDR3 nucleotides read TGCGCCAGCAGCCAAGATTTGGCGGGGGGGCCTGTGACCCAGTACTTC. The V gene is TRBV4-1, the J gene TRBJ2-5, with 9 positions matching TRBD2. V lost 0 bases and J lost 7; bases outside the gene matches: 9. The CDR3 contains 16 residues. The germline V gene encodes CDR1 MGHRA and CDR2 YSYEKL.